Each of the 12 T cell receptor beta chains below was sequenced from the same sample in a study of beta chain features in type 1 diabetes. Study-wide findings and caveats: Type 1 diabetes patients had TCRB CDR3s that were shorter (moderately but significantly so) in all four CD4+ subsets.

These receptors have no identified antigens. Expressed TCRB transcripts were sequenced because the isolated RNA had all been reverse transcribed beforehand. Data came from immunoSEQ multiplex PCR; TCRdb stores just in-frame clones and leaves some out. The table includes 630,000 or so clones, over 11% detected once. Sequencing input: naive CD4+ T cells from blood. Receptor source: a man in his late teens or twenties with type 1 diabetes.

In its sample, this clone was seen a few times. The rearrangement uses TRBV2 and TRBJ2-1; 8 bases match TRBD1. Germline CDR1 is SNHLY and CDR2 is FYNNEI. This CDR3 contains 14 residues. Trimming removed 3 bases from V and 13 bases from J; junction bases left unmatched: 11. The CDR3 DNA sequence: TGTGCCAGCAGTGAGAGGACAGGGCGGGGTGGACAGTTCTTC. It is translated as CASSERTGRGGQFF.

The CDR3 bases are TGTGCCTGGACCTTGCACGGGAGTACCCACGAGCAGTACTTC. Translation: CAWTLHGSTHEQYF. The chain employs TRBV30 and TRBJ2-7; D may be TRBD2 (6 bases). Germline assignment: CDR1 GTSNPN and CDR2 SVGIG (reference sequence). Trimming took off 4 bases at V and 5 bases at J, with 18 bases between the two ends. This CDR3 contains 14 residues. Together with reference TRBV30 and TRBJ2-7, the CDR3 gives the full variable domain: SQTIHQWPATLVQPVGSPLSLECTVEGTSNPNLYWYRQAAGRGLQLLFYSVGIGQISSEVPQNLSASRPQDRQFILSSKKLLLSDSGFYLCAWTLHGSTHEQYFGPGTRLTVT.

This clone was counted a few times. The rearrangement uses TRBV25-1 and TRBJ2-1; D is undetermined. V lost 2 bases and J 3 bases, leaving 14 bases between the germline ends. There are 16 residues in the CDR3. Germline V gene sequence: CDR1 MGHDK, CDR2 SYGVNS. The chain's CDR3 is CASSERWDASYNEQFF. DNA of the CDR3: TGTGCCAGCAGTGAAAGGTGGGATGCCAGCTACAATGAGCAGTTCTTC.

In its sample, this clone was seen a few times. The J gene is TRBJ2-3, the V gene TRBV7-9; D uncertain. Trimming cost V 0 bases and J 15 bases, with 10 bases left between them. The length of the CDR3 is 11 residues. The germline V gene encodes CDR1 SEHNR and CDR2 FQNEAQ (reference sequence). The CDR3 here is CASSLANVEYF. CDR3 sequence (DNA): TGTGCCAGCAGCTTAGCGAACGTTGAATATTTT.

This clone has just a few counts. The chain couples TRBV2 to TRBJ1-2; tentative D call: TRBD1 (6 bases). Per germline, CDR1 SNHLY and CDR2 FYNNEI. The CDR3 contains 12 residues. V was pared by 8 bases and J by 9 bases, with 16 bases between. In nucleotides, the CDR3 is TGTGCCAGCCGGACAGCGCAGACAAGCTACACCTTC. Protein: CASRTAQTSYTF.

The chain is built from TRBV30 and TRBJ2-7, with D tentatively TRBD2 (5 bases). Germline CDR1 is GTSNPN and CDR2 is SVGIG (reference sequence). The CDR3 covers 12 residues. The V end lost 3 bases, the J end lost 0 bases, and 6 bases lay between the germline ends. The CDR3 DNA sequence: TGTGCCTGGAGAGGGAGCTCCTACGAGCAGTACTTC. As protein: CAWRGSSYEQYF.

This clone was seen more than once but under ten times. The V and J genes are TRBV28 and TRBJ1-2; TRBD1 might be the D (5 bases). Trimming cost V 6 bases and J 8 bases, with 16 bases left between them. CDR1 and CDR2 from the germline V gene are MDHEN and SYDVKM. This CDR3 comprises 13 residues. The chain's CDR3 is CASSGDFLRGYTF. The CDR3 nucleotides read TGTGCCAGCAGCGGGGACTTCCTTAGGGGCTACACCTTC.

In this sample, this clone turned up a few times. The chain combines TRBV28 with TRBJ2-6, with a tentative D call TRBD2 (6 bases). Germline V CDR1 and CDR2: MDHEN, SYDVKM. Trimming removed 6 bases at V and 0 bases at J, with 15 bases between. This CDR3 has 17 residues. The CDR3 bases are TGTGCCAGCAGCCCGAGGGGACTGAGCTCTGGGGCCAACGTCCTGACTTTC. Translation gives CASSPRGLSSGANVLTF.

For this clone: The same CDR3 is also encoded by other DNA sequences in this sample. The gene calls are TRBV4-2 and TRBJ1-4; D is ambiguous. Germline V CDR1 and CDR2: LGHNA, YNFKEQ. V dropped 1 base and J dropped 3 bases, with 3 bases sitting between them. This CDR3 has 13 amino acids. The CDR3 nucleotides are TGTGCCAGCAGCCAAGGGGCTAATGAAAAACTGTTTTTT. As protein: CASSQGANEKLFF.

V usage is TRBV19 and J usage is TRBJ1-5, with D maybe TRBD1 (6 bases). V was pared by 6 bases and J by 2 bases, with 14 bases between. Germline CDR1 reads LNHDA; CDR2 reads SQIVND (reference sequence). The CDR3 totals 15 residues. The CDR3 loop reads CASSPGTTGNQPQHF. The CDR3 DNA sequence: TGTGCCAGTAGCCCCGGGACAACGGGCAATCAGCCCCAGCATTTT.

The rearrangement links TRBV9 to TRBJ1-2, with 8 positions matching TRBD1. The CDR3 totals 17 residues. V shed 3 bases, J shed 4 bases, and the junction held 14 bases outside the gene matches. CDR1 is SGDLS and CDR2 is YYNGEE in the germline V gene. In DNA, the CDR3 is TGTGCCAGCAGCGGAGTGGACAGGGAATTTCTCGGCTATGGCTACACCTTC. It codes for CASSGVDREFLGYGYTF.

This clone was detected only a few times. This chain links TRBV29-1 with TRBJ2-3; TRBD1 matches 12 bases. The CDR3 has 17 amino acids. The J segment lost 4 bases and the V segment lost 4 bases, leaving 12 bases of the junction unmatched. In germline, CDR1 is SQVTM, CDR2 ANQGSEA. In DNA, the CDR3 is TGCAGCGTTGTGTTCGCGGGACAGGGGGCAAGGGCAGATACGCAGTATTTT. It is translated as CSVVFAGQGARADTQYF.